The 22 T cell receptor beta chains listed next were all sequenced from one sample in a study of control samples from healthy donors and cancer patients. Method: immunoSEQ multiplex PCR; TCRdb's copy keeps in-frame clones and lacks some. The table lists under 15,000 clones, 85% to 90% of them singletons. Source material: formalin-fixed, paraffin-embedded tissue. These TCRs come from a male donor with melanoma.

This chain connects TRBV7-3 to TRBJ1-1; maybe TRBD1 (6 bases). The CDR3 loop spans 15 amino acids. Germline-derived CDR1 and CDR2 are SGHTA and FQGTGA. V was shortened by 2 bases and J by 0 bases, with 10 bases between the two germline ends. The CDR3 nucleotides are TGTGCCAGCAGCTTAGACAGGCGATTGAACACTGAAGCTTTCTTT. Translated, it gives CASSLDRRLNTEAFF.

The V call is TRBV5-4, the J call TRBJ2-7; no clear D gene. The CDR3 is made up of 12 amino acids. V lost 0 bases and J lost 4, with 5 bases in between. The germline V gene has CDR1 SGHNT and CDR2 YYREEE (reference sequence). CDR3 residues: CASSLGEYEQYF. In DNA, the CDR3 is TGTGCCAGCAGCTTGGGGGAATACGAGCAGTACTTC.

A single count supports this clone. The chain is built from TRBV10-1 and TRBJ2-7; 10 bases line up with TRBD2. V lost 2 bases to trimming and J lost 0 bases; unmatched junction nucleotides: 1. The CDR3 loop spans 15 amino acids. The V gene's germline CDR1 is WNHNN and CDR2 SYGVQD (reference sequence). The CDR3 is CASSESGRASYEQYV. The DNA for the CDR3 is TGCGCCAGCAGTGAGAGCGGGAGGGCCTCCTACGAGCAGTACGTC.

For the CDR3, the DNA is TGTGCCAGCAGCCCGGGACTAGCGGGAGGACTTTACGAGCAGTACTTC. Its translation is CASSPGLAGGLYEQYF. J is TRBJ2-7 and V is TRBV13, with 15 nucleotides matching TRBD2. The V gene end was trimmed by 5 bases and the J gene end by 4 bases; junction bases not matched to a gene: 6. From germline, CDR1 is PRHDT and CDR2 FYEKMQ (reference sequence). This CDR3 has 16 residues.

The V and J genes are TRBV7-9 and TRBJ2-5, with 13 bases that match TRBD2. V was clipped by 4 bases and J by 4 bases; unmatched bases: 6. The CDR3 runs 16 residues. Germline V gives CDR1 SEHNR, CDR2 FQNEAQ (reference sequence). This chain's CDR3 is CASSSGLAGRGETQYF. CDR3 in DNA: TGTGCCAGCAGCTCGGGACTAGCGGGAAGGGGAGAGACCCAGTACTTC.

V gene TRBV11-3 combines with J gene TRBJ2-3; no firm D call. Trimming took off 1 base at V and 4 bases at J, with 6 bases between the two ends. Germline V lookup: CDR1 SGHNT, CDR2 YENEEA. This CDR3 is 13 amino acids long. The CDR3 nucleotides read TGTGCCAGCAGCTTAGGGTTACCAGATACGCAGTATTTT. Protein: CASSLGLPDTQYF. Full variable domain (remainder filled in from reference TRBV11-3 and TRBJ2-3): EAGVVQSPRYKIIEKKQPVAFWCNPISGHNTLYWYLQNLGQGPELLIRYENEEAVDDSQLPKDRFSAERLKGVDSTLKIQPAELGDSAVYLCASSLGLPDTQYFGPGTRLTVL.

CDR3 residues: CASSGPIDSGTGELFF. CDR3 coding DNA: TGTGCCAGCAGTGGGCCGATTGACAGCGGCACCGGGGAGCTGTTTTTT. This chain links TRBV2 with TRBJ2-2, with D tentatively TRBD1 or TRBD2 (5 bases each). This CDR3 has 16 amino acids. Germline CDR1 reads SNHLY; CDR2 reads FYNNEI. V was cut by 4 bases and J by 4 bases, with 16 bases left in between.

This chain connects TRBV28 to TRBJ2-1, with unresolved D. CDR1 MDHEN and CDR2 SYDVKM come from the germline V gene. This CDR3 has 12 residues. V was pared by 3 bases and J by 5 bases, with 5 bases between. CDR3 bases: TGTGCCAGCAGTTTCAGCAACAATGAGCAGTTCTTC. It translates to CASSFSNNEQFF.

CDR3 residues: CASSLGGQQETQYF. As DNA, the CDR3 is TGCGCCAGCAGCTTGGGAGGACAGCAAGAGACCCAGTACTTC. This chain joins TRBV5-1 and TRBJ2-5; D may be TRBD1 (6 bases). Germline assignment: CDR1 SGHRS and CDR2 YFSETQ. Trimming pared 0 bases from V and 2 bases from J, leaving 8 bases between. The CDR3 has 14 residues.

V and J are TRBV5-1 and TRBJ1-3; possible D gene TRBD1, 5 bases. CDR1 and CDR2 (germline): SGHRS, YFSETQ. The CDR3 length is 14 residues. The V end lost 1 base, the J end lost 4 bases, and 9 bases lay between the germline ends. This chain's CDR3 is CASSLQGAGNTIYF. The CDR3 DNA follows: TGCGCCAGCAGCTTGCAAGGGGCCGGAAACACCATATATTTT.

V usage is TRBV7-9 and J usage is TRBJ2-5; maybe TRBD1 (5 bases). The germline V gene has CDR1 SEHNR and CDR2 FQNEAQ (reference sequence). The CDR3 contains 16 residues. V lost 5 bases to trimming and J lost 1 base, with 17 bases between them. Written as DNA, the CDR3 is TGTGCCAGCAGCATCCCTCCAGGGTCCAGCCAAGAGACCCAGTACTTC. Its protein product is CASSIPPGSSQETQYF. The entire variable domain, with the rest obtained from reference TRBV7-9 and TRBJ2-5, is as follows: DTGVSQNPRHKITKRGQNVTFRCDPISEHNRLYWYRQTLGQGPEFLTYFQNEAQLEKSRLLSDRFSAERPKGSFSTLEIQRTEQGDSAMYLCASSIPPGSSQETQYFGPGTRLLVL.

This clone was counted between two and nine times. The V and J genes are TRBV19 and TRBJ2-3; 11 bases map to TRBD2. Germline V gene sequence: CDR1 LNHDA, CDR2 SQIVND (reference sequence). CDR3 size: 18 residues. V was pared by 0 bases and J by 2 bases, with 7 bases of the junction left unmatched. CDR3 bases: TGTGCCAGTAGTATAGAGAGGGGGACTAGCGGCTACACAGATACGCAGTATTTT. This gives the protein CASSIERGTSGYTDTQYF.

The CDR3 coding sequence is TGTGCCAGCAGCCAGCTAGCGGGAGCGACAGATACGCAGTATTTT. Translated, it gives CASSQLAGATDTQYF. This chain joins TRBV7-9 and TRBJ2-3; TRBD2 matches at 10 bases. This CDR3 contains 15 residues. The junction had 5 bases not matched to a gene; V was cut back by 5 bases and J by 3 bases. The germline gives CDR1 SEHNR, CDR2 FQNEAQ (reference sequence).

The J gene is TRBJ2-3, the V gene TRBV3-1 (or the pseudogene TRBV3-2), with 11 bases identical to TRBD2. With V trimmed by 0 bases and J by 6 bases, 5 bases remained unmatched. The CDR3 contains 16 residues. The V gene's germline CDR1 is LGHDT and CDR2 YNNKEL (reference sequence). In DNA, the CDR3 is TGTGCCAGCAGCCAAGAGAAACTAGCGGGAGCGGATACGCAGTATTTT. It specifies CASSQEKLAGADTQYF.

This rearrangement joins TRBV6-5 to TRBJ2-5; TRBD2 might be the D (6 bases). Trimming cost V 0 bases and J 5 bases, with 16 bases left between them. Germline loops: CDR1 MNHEY, CDR2 SVGAGI. The CDR3 runs to 16 residues. The CDR3 loop is CASSYSIRGSGETQYF. CDR3 nucleotide sequence: TGTGCCAGCAGTTACTCGATACGGGGGTCGGGGGAGACCCAGTACTTC.

The CDR3 sequence: CASSLELGTSGYTF. The CDR3 DNA is TGCGCCAGCAGCTTGGAGCTTGGGACTTCTGGCTACACCTTC. The J gene is TRBJ1-2, the V gene TRBV5-1, with a tentative D call TRBD1 (5 bases). Looked up from germline, CDR1 is SGHRS and CDR2 is YFSETQ. With 0 bases removed from V and 7 bases from J, the gap between germline ends came to 13 bases. The CDR3 is 14 residues long.

The chain has TRBV5-3 and TRBJ2-7; D not certain. Being an ORF, TRBV5-3 has a function that is uncertain. The ends were cut back, 2 bases at V and 4 bases at J, with 7 bases in the middle. The CDR3 has 12 amino acids. The CDR3 loop reads CARSFHIYEQYV. The CDR3 DNA reads TGTGCCAGAAGCTTCCACATATACGAGCAGTACGTC.

The chain employs TRBV19 and TRBJ2-1; D gene unclear. The CDR3 spans 9 residues. Per the germline V gene, CDR1 is LNHDA and CDR2 is SQIVND (reference sequence). The CDR3 spells CALYNEQFF. As DNA, the CDR3 is TGTGCTCTCTACAATGAGCAGTTCTTC.

This chain connects TRBV7-6 to TRBJ2-3; D remains unclear. The length of the CDR3 is 15 residues. With 7 bases removed from V and 4 bases from J, the gap between germline ends came to 18 bases. Germline CDR1 SGHVS, CDR2 FNYEAQ. CDR3 nucleotide sequence: TGTGCCAGCATCAAGTCCCCGGTAGCAGCAGATACGCAGTATTTT. It codes for CASIKSPVAADTQYF.

The V and J genes are TRBV6-5 and TRBJ2-1; 10 nucleotides align to TRBD2. The germline gives CDR1 MNHEY, CDR2 SVGAGI. The CDR3 totals 15 residues. V lost 5 bases and J lost 3; bases outside the gene matches: 4. The CDR3 here is CASSRTSGLYNEQFF. Written as DNA, the CDR3 is TGTGCCAGCAGTCGGACTAGCGGACTCTACAATGAGCAGTTCTTC.

V is TRBV6-1 and J is TRBJ2-2; tentative D call: TRBD2 (6 bases). Trimming stripped 1 base from V and 3 bases from J, with 9 bases between. The CDR3 is made up of 15 amino acids. Germline-derived CDR1 and CDR2 are MNHNS and SASEGT. The CDR3 reads CASSEDTGDTGELFF. CDR3 in DNA: TGTGCCAGCAGTGAAGACACGGGGGACACCGGGGAGCTGTTTTTT.

CDR3 protein: CASSENEGYSTF. In DNA form, the CDR3 reads TGTGCCAGCAGTGAAAATGAGGGATATAGCACCTTC. The V and J genes are TRBV6-1 and TRBJ1-2, with no clear D. The CDR3 totals 12 residues. Germline-derived CDR1 and CDR2 are MNHNS and SASEGT. Trimming cost V 2 bases and J 13 bases, with 14 bases left between them.